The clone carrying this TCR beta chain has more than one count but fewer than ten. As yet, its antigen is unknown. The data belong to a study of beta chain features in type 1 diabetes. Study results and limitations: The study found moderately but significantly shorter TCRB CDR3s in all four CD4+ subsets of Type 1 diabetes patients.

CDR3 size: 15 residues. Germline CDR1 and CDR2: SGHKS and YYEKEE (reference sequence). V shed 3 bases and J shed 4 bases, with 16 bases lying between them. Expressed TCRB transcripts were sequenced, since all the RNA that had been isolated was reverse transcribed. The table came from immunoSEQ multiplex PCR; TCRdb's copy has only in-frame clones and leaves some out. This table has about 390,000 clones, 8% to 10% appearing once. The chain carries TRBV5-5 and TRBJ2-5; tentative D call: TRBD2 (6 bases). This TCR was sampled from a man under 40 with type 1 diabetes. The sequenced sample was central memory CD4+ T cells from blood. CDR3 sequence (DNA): TGTGCCAGCAGCTCGCCAGCCGGGGGAGGAGAGACCCAGTACTTC. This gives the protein CASSSPAGGGETQYF.